The TCR beta chain under discussion was sequenced for a study of radiotherapy plus CTLA-4 blockade in lung cancer. Chemo-refractory metastatic non-small-cell lung cancer patients were treated with focal radiation plus CTLA-4 blockade with ipilimumab. Points from the study as a whole: Interferon-beta and early blood T cell clone dynamics reportedly predicted response best. An expansion of tumor-derived TCR clones occurred in blood after radiotherapy plus ipilimumab.

The CDR3 sequence is 17 residues long. CDR1 and CDR2 from the germline V gene are LGHNA and YSLEER. Assay used: immunoSEQ multiplex PCR; TCRdb lists only in-frame clones, some missing. The table records about 51,000 clones, about four fifths of them present only once. Worth noting for this clone: The antigen remains undetermined. Germline is not matched at one junction end, which may reflect a read error.

The sample was peripheral blood, taken from a patient treated with radiotherapy plus ipilimumab. This clonotype was obtained from a human donor with non-small cell lung cancer who had a complete response to radiotherapy plus ipilimumab. The chain uses TRBV4-3 and TRBJ1-6, with TRBD1 matching 7 bases. CDR3 DNA sequence: TGCGCCAGCAGCTTTACCATACGACAGGGATTTAATTCACCCCCCCACTTT. It specifies CASSFTIRQGFNSPPHF.